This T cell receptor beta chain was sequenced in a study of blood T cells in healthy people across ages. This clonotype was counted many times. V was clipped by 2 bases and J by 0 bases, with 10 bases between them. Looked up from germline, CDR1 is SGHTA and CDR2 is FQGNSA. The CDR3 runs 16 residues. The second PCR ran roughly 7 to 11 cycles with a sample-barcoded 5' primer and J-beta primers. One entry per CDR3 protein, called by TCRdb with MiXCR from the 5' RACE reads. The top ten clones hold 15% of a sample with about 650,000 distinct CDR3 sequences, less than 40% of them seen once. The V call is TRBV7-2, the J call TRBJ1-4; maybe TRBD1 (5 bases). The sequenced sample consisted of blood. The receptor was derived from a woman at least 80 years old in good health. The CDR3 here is CASSLTGGATNEKLFF. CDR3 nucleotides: TGTGCCAGCAGCTTAACAGGAGGAGCAACTAATGAAAAACTGTTTTTT.